The sequence of this T cell receptor (beta chain) was determined in a study of blood T cell repertoires in COVID-19. At the level of the study: There were acute and convalescent COVID-19 samples, and they came from the United States, Italy and Spain.

The CDR3 consists of 13 residues. Germline assignment: CDR1 MNHEY and CDR2 SVGEGT. Trimming cost V 5 bases and J 7 bases, with 14 bases left between them. As handled by the study authors: From reference gene primer amplification, estimates of nucleated cell counts were derived. TCRdb's table, derived via immunoSEQ multiplex PCR, lists solely in-frame clones and lacks some. V and J calls and clone size follow that table, whereas D and trimming were derived from the DNA. Of roughly 400,000 clones listed, roughly 87% are singletons. This clonotype was sampled from a man between 18 and 35 years old who had recovered from COVID-19. The chain combines TRBV6-2 or TRBV6-3 with TRBJ1-2; D is perhaps TRBD1 (6 bases). Sequenced input: PBMCs or T cells enriched from blood (not recorded which). CDR3 in DNA: TGTGCCAGCAGTAATTCACAGGGCGGTGGCTACACCTTC. Residues: CASSNSQGGGYTF.